The 21 T cell receptor beta chains listed next were all sequenced from one sample in a study of blood T cells in healthy people across ages. The authors ran a second PCR of 7 to 11 cycles using a sample-barcoded 5' primer and a J-beta primer mix. From the 5' RACE reads, TCRdb called clonotypes with MiXCR, one entry per CDR3 protein. The data contain about 930,000 distinct CDR3 sequences, just under 30% of them singletons. These data were likewise used in another study, on T cells of mothers and their children.

Sequenced material: blood. The receptors were sampled from a woman in her thirties or forties in good health.

Many counts were recorded for this clonotype. The chain links TRBV29-1 to TRBJ1-2, with a weak D call TRBD1 (5 bases). The CDR3 totals 15 residues. The V end was cut by 0 bases, the J end by 1 base, with 12 bases between. Germline CDR1 reads SQVTM; CDR2 reads ANQGSEA. The DNA for the CDR3 is TGCAGCGTTGAAGACAGGGCAATCCTTAACTATGGCTACACCTTC. Translating gives CSVEDRAILNYGYTF.

For this clonotype: Its ends do not fully match the called genes, so a read error is possible. The chain employs TRBV7-9 and TRBJ1-5; D may be TRBD1 (6 bases). Germline V gene data show CDR1 as SEHNR and CDR2 as FQNEAQ (reference sequence). The CDR3 extends over 13 amino acids. CDR3 coding DNA: TGTGCCAACAGCCGGGACAACAATCAGCCCCAGCATTTT. Its protein is CANSRDNNQPQHF.

This clonotype was observed a handful of times. The chain links TRBV27 to TRBJ2-3; D is possibly TRBD1 or TRBD2 (5 bases each). The ends were cut back, 4 bases at V and 0 bases at J, with 11 bases in the middle. The CDR3 runs to 15 residues. Germline CDR1 reads MNHEY; CDR2 reads SMNVEV (reference sequence). CDR3 DNA: TGTGCCAGCAGTTCCCTCGGGGCTAGCACAGATACGCAGTATTTT. Translated, it gives CASSSLGASTDTQYF.

The chain employs TRBV27 and TRBJ1-1; D possibly corresponds to TRBD1 (5 bases). V lost 6 bases and J lost 5, with 16 bases in between. Germline-derived CDR1 and CDR2 are MNHEY and SMNVEV (reference sequence). The CDR3 sequence is 14 residues long. CDR3: CASSPGRGTTEAFF. The CDR3 DNA follows: TGTGCCAGCAGCCCTGGACGGGGGACTACTGAAGCTTTCTTT.

This clonotype occurred many times. For the CDR3, the DNA is TGTGCCAGTAAACAGGGGGACACCACAGATACGCAGTATTTT. As protein: CASKQGDTTDTQYF. The chain carries TRBV27 and TRBJ2-3; 8 nucleotides align to TRBD1. Per germline, CDR1 MNHEY and CDR2 SMNVEV (reference sequence). With V trimmed by 9 bases and J by 2 bases, 7 bases remained unmatched. This CDR3 is built from 14 residues.

The chain links TRBV6-1 to TRBJ2-3, with 11 bases identical to TRBD2. Germline assignment: CDR1 MNHNS and CDR2 SASEGT. V trimming: 6 bases; J trimming: 3 bases; junction bases outside the gene matches: 5. The CDR3 extends over 15 amino acids. The CDR3 region is CASRPPSGGTDTQYF. CDR3 in DNA: TGTGCCAGCAGACCCCCTAGCGGGGGGACAGATACGCAGTATTTT.

This clonotype was seen just once. The chain carries TRBV6-5 and TRBJ1-2; D gene unclear. Germline lookup yields CDR1 MNHEY and CDR2 SVGAGI. Trimming left V 0 bases short and J 8 bases short, with 10 bases between. This CDR3 comprises 13 residues. CDR3 in amino acids: CASSYSLDRGYTF. CDR3 in DNA: TGTGCCAGCAGTTACTCCTTAGATAGGGGCTACACCTTC.

This clonotype has just a few counts. The rearrangement joins TRBV20-1 to TRBJ1-5; 7 bases align to TRBD1. CDR3 length: 13 residues. Germline CDR1 is DFQATT and CDR2 is SNEGSKA (reference sequence). Unmatched junction bases numbered 4, after V lost 6 bases and J lost 2 bases. The DNA of the CDR3 is TGCAGTGCCAGACAGGGCGGCAATCAGCCCCAGCATTTT. This encodes CSARQGGNQPQHF.

This clonotype was seen only a few times. The chain carries TRBV29-1 and TRBJ2-3; weak D call: TRBD1 (5 bases). V was cut by 3 bases and J by 10 bases, with 17 bases left in between. CDR1 is SQVTM and CDR2 is ANQGSEA in the germline V gene. CDR3 length equals 13 residues. In DNA, the CDR3 is TGCAGCGTTGATAAGAAGATGCAGGGTGCGCAGTATTTT. Residues: CSVDKKMQGAQYF.

This clonotype has a handful of counts. This chain joins TRBV20-1 and TRBJ1-4; no definite D call. The CDR3 contains 16 residues. Germline CDR1 is DFQATT and CDR2 is SNEGSKA (reference sequence). V lost 4 bases and J lost 8, with 23 bases in between. The CDR3 sequence: CSAIPGEANEREKLFF. The CDR3 nucleotides read TGCAGTGCTATACCCGGGGAGGCCAACGAACGGGAAAAACTGTTTTTT.

The CDR3 region is CASQKAGTGYGYTF. The CDR3 DNA sequence: TGTGCCAGCCAGAAGGCAGGGACGGGATATGGCTACACCTTC. The rearrangement joins TRBV7-2 to TRBJ1-2, with a possible D match to TRBD1 (5 bases). This CDR3 is built from 14 residues. Trimming left V 8 bases short and J 5 bases short, with 18 bases between. Germline CDR1 reads SGHTA; CDR2 reads FQGNSA.

The chain uses TRBV30 and TRBJ2-7; possibly TRBD2 for D (5 bases). The germline V gene has CDR1 GTSNPN and CDR2 SVGIG (reference sequence). V gave up 0 bases and J gave up 4 bases, with 10 bases separating them. This CDR3 spans 13 amino acids. The CDR3 sequence: CAWSVLEGYEQYF. For the CDR3, the DNA is TGTGCCTGGAGTGTACTAGAAGGGTACGAGCAGTACTTC.

About this clonotype itself: This CDR3 is missing its conserved last phenylalanine or tryptophan, likely due to a read error. The V gene is TRBV5-1, the J gene TRBJ2-3; tentative D call: TRBD1 (6 bases). Trimming left V 0 bases short and J 2 bases short, with 10 bases between. Germline V CDR1 and CDR2: SGHRS, YFSETQ. CDR3 length: 15 amino acids. As DNA, the CDR3 is TGCGCCAGCAGCTTGGTGGGGGCCCCCACAGATACGCAGTATTGT. It is translated as CASSLVGAPTDTQYC.

With respect to this clonotype: One end of the junction is discordant with germline, which a read error may explain. The chain is built from TRBV7-7 and TRBJ2-5; D may be TRBD2 (6 bases). This CDR3 contains 16 residues. The germline V gene has CDR1 SSHAT and CDR2 FNYEAQ (reference sequence). The CDR3 DNA reads as TGTGCTAGCAGCTCCCAACCCGGGGGTTACCAAGAGACCCAGTACTTC. As protein: CASSSQPGGYQETQYF. Drawing the rest from reference TRBV7-7 and TRBJ2-5, the complete variable domain is GAGVSQSPRYKVTKRGQDVTLRCDPISSHATLYWYQQALGQGPEFLTYFNYEAQPDKSGLPSDRFSAERPEGSISTLTIQRTEQRDSAMYRCASSSQPGGYQETQYFGPGTRLLVL.

This clonotype was counted between two and nine times. The chain recombines TRBV9 with TRBJ2-6; possibly TRBD1 for D (5 bases). Germline-derived CDR1 and CDR2 are SGDLS and YYNGEE. The CDR3 contains 17 residues. V was trimmed by 4 bases and J by 0 bases, leaving 14 bases between them. CDR3 amino acids: CASSPRTDTSGANVLTF. The CDR3 DNA is TGTGCCAGCAGCCCAAGGACGGACACCTCTGGGGCCAACGTCCTGACTTTC.

The chain employs TRBV27 and TRBJ1-5; no reliable D call. This CDR3 spans 13 amino acids. Germline V CDR1 and CDR2: MNHEY, SMNVEV (reference sequence). Trimming took off 0 bases at V and 5 bases at J, with 5 bases between the two ends. CDR3 protein: CASSLSLDQPQHF. CDR3 in DNA: TGTGCCAGCAGTTTATCGTTGGATCAGCCCCAGCATTTT.

This clonotype came up many times. The chain recombines TRBV29-1 with TRBJ1-1, with TRBD1 matching over 12 bases. CDR3 size: 14 residues. The germline V gene has CDR1 SQVTM and CDR2 ANQGSEA. After removal of 6 bases from V and 4 bases from J, the junction contained 6 bases not matched to a gene. CDR3 nucleotide sequence: TGCAGCGTCCCCGGGACAGGGGGCTTCACTGAAGCTTTCTTT. This translates into CSVPGTGGFTEAFF.

This clonotype was counted only a few times. The chain couples TRBV12-3 or TRBV12-4 to TRBJ1-1; D is undetermined. The V gene lost 4 bases and the J gene lost 3 bases, with 6 bases spanning the gap. The CDR3 consists of 12 residues. As DNA, the CDR3 is TGTGCCAGCAGTTCCCTGTACACTGAAGCTTTCTTT. This encodes CASSSLYTEAFF.

On this clonotype: A junction boundary mismatches the germline segment, possibly from a read error. V usage is TRBV14 and J usage is TRBJ2-1; TRBD1 is a possible D gene (6 bases). Per the germline V gene, CDR1 is SGHDN and CDR2 is FVKESK. The CDR3 is 20 amino acids. Written as DNA, the CDR3 is TGTGCCAGTAGCCAGTCAAACGGACAGAGCACGAGGGGCCGAATCAATGAGCAGTTCTTC. Translating it yields CASSQSNGQSTRGRINEQFF.

This clonotype was found a few times. The chain recombines TRBV5-1 with TRBJ2-5, with D possibly matching TRBD1 (6 bases). The germline V gene encodes CDR1 SGHRS and CDR2 YFSETQ. V lost 4 bases, J lost 4 bases, and 17 bases lay in between. CDR3 size: 15 residues. The CDR3 DNA sequence: TGCGCCAGCAGCCCCGAACCACAGGGCAGAGAGACCCAGTACTTC. Protein product: CASSPEPQGRETQYF.

This clonotype was observed a handful of times. The chain links TRBV12-3 or TRBV12-4 to TRBJ1-6; TRBD1 is a possible D gene (5 bases). The CDR3 contains 15 residues. Trimming removed 2 bases at V and 7 bases at J, with 12 bases between. CDR3 region: CASSLRAQGNSPLHF. The CDR3 DNA is TGTGCCAGCAGTTTAAGGGCGCAGGGCAATTCACCCCTCCACTTT.